The present entry profiles one T cell receptor beta chain with its context. Only in-frame clones appear in the TCRdb table, and some are missing; sequencing was by immunoSEQ multiplex PCR. The sample has 250,000 to 300,000 clones; about 88% are singletons. This CDR3 contains 14 residues. CDR1 and CDR2 (germline): MNHEY, SVGEGT. V lost 3 bases to trimming and J lost 2 bases, with 8 bases between them. This sample is part of a study of blood T cell repertoires in COVID-19. Whole-study context: COVID-19 samples collected from the United States, Italy and Spain covered acute and convalescent phases. PBMCs, B-cell-depleted T cells, or T cells were the source of the cDNA or gDNA that made up the material.

The sequencing sample was made of peripheral blood. This rearrangement joins TRBV6-2 or TRBV6-3 to TRBJ1-5; D gene ambiguous. The TCR comes from a woman in her thirties with COVID-19, enrolled during active disease. The CDR3 nucleotides read TGTGCCAGCAGTTATGGCGGGGGCAATCAGCCCCAGCATTTT. As protein: CASSYGGGNQPQHF.